Shown below are 18 T cell receptor beta chains from a single sample sequenced in a study of cytomegalovirus exposure and HLA in healthy donors. Profiled with immunoSEQ multiplex PCR; TCRdb holds only in-frame clones, not every one. The table has about 56,000 clones, 93% seen once. The sample was PBMCs. All receptors come from a woman between 18 and 30 years old in good health and CMV-seropositive.

About this clone itself: The junction does not match germline at one end; this may be a read error. The rearrangement uses TRBV18 and TRBJ1-2; D call uncertain. The CDR3 contains 14 residues. Looked up from germline, CDR1 is KGHSH and CDR2 is LQKENI. The CDR3: CVSSLTPGVFGYTF. The DNA for the CDR3 is TGTGTCAGCTCACTTACCCCCGGAGTGTTTGGCTACACCTTC.

V usage is TRBV7-7 and J usage is TRBJ2-2, with 9 bases that match TRBD1. Germline V lookup: CDR1 SSHAT, CDR2 FNYEAQ (reference sequence). V shed 2 bases and J 2 bases; nucleotides not matched to a gene: 6. The CDR3 loop spans 17 amino acids. Here the CDR3 DNA reads TGTGCCAGCAGCTTATATCCGGGACAGGGCAACACCGGGGAGCTGTTTTTT. This gives the protein CASSLYPGQGNTGELFF.

The chain's CDR3 is CSVEPTEDETQYF. CDR3 DNA: TGCAGCGTTGAGCCGACAGAAGATGAGACCCAGTACTTC. The chain is built from TRBV29-1 and TRBJ2-5; the D gene is possibly TRBD1 (5 bases). Looked up from germline, CDR1 is SQVTM and CDR2 is ANQGSEA. V gave up 3 bases and J gave up 5 bases, with 13 bases separating them. The CDR3 totals 13 residues.

This chain uses TRBV6-1 with TRBJ1-5; D perhaps matches TRBD1 (6 bases). The CDR3 is 16 amino acids. From germline, CDR1 is MNHNS and CDR2 SASEGT. Trimming left V 2 bases short and J 0 bases short, with 11 bases between. The CDR3 DNA is TGTGCCAGCAGTGAAAGGACAGCGTATAGCAATCAGCCCCAGCATTTT. Its protein product is CASSERTAYSNQPQHF.

The V and J genes are TRBV27 and TRBJ2-7; no clear D. The CDR3 is made up of 13 amino acids. CDR1 MNHEY and CDR2 SMNVEV come from the germline V gene (reference sequence). Trimming left V 2 bases short and J 2 bases short, with 7 bases between. The DNA for the CDR3 is TGTGCCAGCAGTTTAGGCAGGACCTACGAGCAGTACTTC. It translates to CASSLGRTYEQYF.

The V gene is TRBV7-3, the J gene TRBJ1-3; D gene unclear. V was shortened by 6 bases and J by 0 bases, with 9 bases between the two germline ends. CDR1 and CDR2 from the germline V gene are SGHTA and FQGTGA. There are 14 residues in the CDR3. CDR3 in amino acids: CASSLSSSGNTIYF. DNA for the CDR3: TGTGCCAGCAGTTTGTCCAGCTCTGGAAACACCATATATTTT.

V is TRBV19 and J is TRBJ1-1; 7 bases agree with TRBD1. Germline-derived CDR1 and CDR2 are LNHDA and SQIVND (reference sequence). This CDR3 spans 14 amino acids. V trimming: 5 bases; J trimming: 0 bases; junction bases outside the gene matches: 3. DNA of the CDR3: TGTGCCAGTAGTTCGGACAGGATGAACACTGAAGCTTTCTTT. Translated, it gives CASSSDRMNTEAFF.

This rearrangement joins TRBV27 to TRBJ2-5, with a possible D match to TRBD1 (5 bases). Per germline, CDR1 MNHEY and CDR2 SMNVEV (reference sequence). This CDR3 comprises 13 residues. V was clipped by 8 bases and J by 4 bases, with 14 bases between them. The CDR3 spells CASSRWGGETQYF. The DNA for the CDR3 is TGTGCCAGCTCACGCTGGGGCGGAGAGACCCAGTACTTC.

V is TRBV6-6 and J is TRBJ1-1; D not resolved. Deletions cut 6 bases from V and 0 bases from J, with 14 bases between. CDR3 length equals 15 residues. Germline CDR1 is MNHNY and CDR2 is SVGAGI (reference sequence). CDR3 sequence reads: CASRPHGGLNTEAFF. CDR3 in DNA: TGTGCCAGCAGGCCCCACGGCGGCTTGAACACTGAAGCTTTCTTT.

This chain uses TRBV7-9 with TRBJ1-5; no clear D gene. The V end lost 2 bases, the J end lost 11 bases, and 22 bases lay between the germline ends. CDR1 and CDR2 (germline): SEHNR, FQNEAQ (reference sequence). The CDR3 has 16 amino acids. This CDR3 reads CASSLSGGYSGDTQHF. The CDR3, as DNA: TGTGCCAGCAGCTTATCCGGTGGGTATTCCGGGGATACCCAGCATTTT. Full variable domain (outside the CDR3, taken from reference TRBV7-9 and TRBJ1-5): DTGVSQNPRHKITKRGQNVTFRCDPISEHNRLYWYRQTLGQGPEFLTYFQNEAQLEKSRLLSDRFSAERPKGSFSTLEIQRTEQGDSAMYLCASSLSGGYSGDTQHFGDGTRLSIL.

This chain connects TRBV7-9 to TRBJ1-1, with D perhaps matching TRBD1 (6 bases). V lost 0 bases, J lost 6 bases, and 11 bases lay in between. Germline V gene data show CDR1 as SEHNR and CDR2 as FQNEAQ (reference sequence). The CDR3 consists of 14 residues. The CDR3 bases are TGTGCCAGCAGCTTAGCGGGCAGGGGCTCTGAAGCTTTCTTT. Translating gives CASSLAGRGSEAFF.

The rearrangement joins TRBV6-6 to TRBJ2-1; D possibly corresponds to TRBD2 (6 bases). V was shortened by 7 bases and J by 0 bases, with 16 bases between the two germline ends. Germline V gives CDR1 MNHNY, CDR2 SVGAGI (reference sequence). The CDR3 loop spans 16 amino acids. CDR3: CASTHWGESSYNEQFF. In DNA, the CDR3 is TGTGCCAGCACCCATTGGGGGGAGAGCTCCTACAATGAGCAGTTCTTC.

The CDR3 spells CASSISGGAVYNEQFF. The CDR3 DNA follows: TGTGCCAGCAGCATTAGCGGGGGGGCCGTTTACAATGAGCAGTTCTTC. This chain joins TRBV7-9 and TRBJ2-1; 11 positions agree with TRBD2. The J segment lost 4 bases and the V segment lost 5 bases, leaving 7 bases of the junction unmatched. Germline CDR1 SEHNR, CDR2 FQNEAQ (reference sequence). The CDR3 extends over 16 amino acids.

The J gene is TRBJ2-7, the V gene TRBV5-4; TRBD1 aligns across 9 bases. Trimming at V came to 0 bases and at J to 6 bases, leaving 10 bases not matched to a gene. The CDR3 is 16 residues long. Germline CDR1 and CDR2: SGHNT and YYREEE (reference sequence). The CDR3 region has the DNA TGTGCCAGCAGCTTGGCCGGGGGACAGGGCAGGTTCGAGCAGTACTTC. It encodes CASSLAGGQGRFEQYF. The whole variable domain, filled in from reference TRBV5-4 and TRBJ2-7, reads ETGVTQSPTHLIKTRGQQVTLRCSSQSGHNTVSWYQQALGQGPQFIFQYYREEENGRGNFPPRFSGLQFPNYSSELNVNALELDDSALYLCASSLAGGQGRFEQYFGPGTRLTVT.

This clone showed up just once. The rearrangement joins TRBV6-1 to TRBJ1-1, with TRBD1 matching over 10 bases. The CDR3 contains 14 residues. Germline values: CDR1 MNHNS, CDR2 SASEGT. The V segment lost 3 bases and the J segment 5 bases; nucleotides outside the gene matches: 3. Written as DNA, the CDR3 is TGTGCCAGCAGTGAGGGGACAGGGGAGACTGAAGCTTTCTTT. Protein product: CASSEGTGETEAFF.

V is TRBV18 and J is TRBJ1-6, with TRBD1 matching over 7 bases. Germline loops: CDR1 KGHSH, CDR2 LQKENI. V trimming: 4 bases; J trimming: 6 bases; junction bases outside the gene matches: 12. The CDR3 has 17 amino acids. The CDR3 DNA sequence: TGTGCCAGCTCACTTTCTCAAAGGGGGCCTTCTAATTCACCCCTCCACTTT. This codes for CASSLSQRGPSNSPLHF.

The rearrangement links TRBV7-9 to TRBJ2-7; possibly TRBD2 for D (5 bases). The V end lost 5 bases, the J end lost 1 base, and 15 bases lay between the germline ends. There are 15 residues in the CDR3. Germline V lookup: CDR1 SEHNR, CDR2 FQNEAQ (reference sequence). CDR3 DNA: TGTGCCAGCAGCCGCGAACTAGACACTTCCTACGAGCAGTACTTC. This codes for CASSRELDTSYEQYF.

This chain links TRBV13 with TRBJ2-5, with 7 bases that match TRBD2. CDR3 length equals 19 residues. Per germline, CDR1 PRHDT and CDR2 FYEKMQ (reference sequence). V lost 1 base and J lost 0; bases outside the gene matches: 14. CDR3 nucleotides: TGTGCCAGCAGCTTAGTTGTGCGGGGGTTTACTCCTTACCAAGAGACCCAGTACTTC. This translates into CASSLVVRGFTPYQETQYF.